This record covers a single TCR beta chain. Antigen specificity is unknown. It was about 3,400 ng of total RNA that each TCR library used. Each UMI, carrying a 6-nucleotide sample barcode, came from template switching. Nested PCRs of approximately 17 and 9 cycles, two in total, were run on TCRalpha and TCRbeta cDNA. Following a re-call of the 5' RACE reads, TCRdb has one entry per CDR3 protein and lacks DNA. The sample includes approximately 330,000 distinct CDR3 sequences. These data originate in a study of monozygotic twins with inflammatory bowel disease. The study's findings and limits: It was in IBD patients that TCRbeta diversity (inverse Simpson) was lower than in healthy co-twins.

This CDR3 is built from 14 residues. Germline V gene sequence: CDR1 SQVTM, CDR2 ANQGSEA. The clonotype comes from a human donor with ulcerative colitis or Crohn's disease, or a healthy co-twin of an affected twin (not recorded which). This sequence joins TRBV29-1 and TRBJ1-2; TCRdb picks TRBD1, but there is no DNA to check that call. Sequencing was carried out using blood. CDR3 region: CSVDLPGTGNGYTF.